One and the same sample provided the 27 T cell receptor beta chains below, sequenced in a study of cytomegalovirus exposure and HLA in healthy donors (TCRdb year 2017). Library method: the immunoSEQ multiplex PCR assay. For the multiplex PCR, a mixture combining 60 forward primers for TCR Vbeta segments and 13 reverse primers for TCR Jbeta segments was used. The table comes from immuneACCESS by way of TCRdb, which keeps in-frame sequences with V and J called. Part of the clones is missing from these tables; in studies checked, under half for an unresolved V gene and the rest for unknown reasons. The sample table lists roughly 100,000 clones, around 70% of them with a count of one. The ten largest clones add up to roughly 3.2% of the sample. Specimen: PBMCs. These TCRs come from a young man in good health and CMV-seronegative.

This clone showed up just once. The gene calls are TRBV9 and TRBJ2-6, with TRBD1 matching over 7 bases. V shed 0 bases and J 0 bases; nucleotides not matched to a gene: 18. The CDR3 covers 22 residues. Germline-derived CDR1 and CDR2 are SGDLS and YYNGEE. The CDR3 reads CASSVATFPPGQLYSGANVLTF. For the CDR3, the DNA is TGTGCCAGCAGCGTAGCTACCTTCCCTCCGGGACAGCTTTACTCTGGGGCCAACGTCCTGACTTTC.

The chain has TRBV11-3 and TRBJ2-2, with unresolved D. V was clipped by 6 bases and J by 1 base, with 18 bases between them. This CDR3 has 17 residues. Per the germline V gene, CDR1 is SGHNT and CDR2 is YENEEA. CDR3 DNA: TGTGCCAGCAGTTTTAGGTTCGGTGGGCGGAACACCGGGGAGCTGTTTTTT. As protein: CASSFRFGGRNTGELFF.

This clone appeared a few times. CDR3 nucleotides: TGTGCCAGCAGCACAGGGGTCGGCTATGGCTACACCTTC. This translates into CASSTGVGYGYTF. The chain employs TRBV7-2 and TRBJ1-2; 7 bases map to TRBD1. CDR1 is SGHTA and CDR2 is FQGNSA in the germline V gene. V dropped 5 bases and J dropped 4; count of bases not matched to a gene: 4. The CDR3 sequence is 13 residues long.

The rearrangement joins TRBV4-2 to TRBJ2-1; the match to TRBD2 covers 7 bases. The CDR3 spans 19 residues. Germline V gene lookup returns CDR1 LGHNA and CDR2 YNFKEQ. The junction had 15 bases not matched to a gene; V was cut back by 0 bases and J by 4 bases. The DNA for the CDR3 is TGTGCCAGCAGCCAAGATTTCGGCGCGGCTAGCGGCCTATACAATGAGCAGTTCTTC. Translation: CASSQDFGAASGLYNEQFF.

The rearrangement uses TRBV9 and TRBJ2-7, with D possibly matching TRBD2 (6 bases). V was pared by 4 bases and J by 6 bases, with 17 bases between. The germline V gene has CDR1 SGDLS and CDR2 YYNGEE. The CDR3 is 14 amino acids. In nucleotides, the CDR3 is TGTGCCAGCAGCCCCCGGCCCGGAGGGACCGAGCAGTACTTC. Protein sequence: CASSPRPGGTEQYF.

The genes are TRBV4-1 and TRBJ1-4; 7 positions match TRBD1. The CDR3 runs to 15 residues. Germline values: CDR1 MGHRA, CDR2 YSYEKL. J lost 5 bases, V lost 1 base, and 4 bases had no gene match. The CDR3 nucleotides are TGCGCCAGCAGCCAAGTGGGACAGCTAAATGAAAAACTGTTTTTT. It codes for CASSQVGQLNEKLFF.

This chain links TRBV29-1 with TRBJ2-7; TRBD2 matches 12 bases. The junction had 5 bases not matched to a gene; V was cut back by 6 bases and J by 2 bases. This CDR3 has 14 residues. Germline V gives CDR1 SQVTM, CDR2 ANQGSEA. The CDR3 is CSVATSGSTYEQYF. CDR3 nucleotide sequence: TGCAGCGTAGCGACTAGCGGGAGCACCTACGAGCAGTACTTC.

In its sample, this clone was seen a few times. The V gene is TRBV28, the J gene TRBJ2-5; tentative D call: TRBD2 (5 bases). The CDR3 is made up of 14 amino acids. Germline V gives CDR1 MDHEN, CDR2 SYDVKM. V was shortened by 5 bases and J by 6 bases, with 16 bases between the two germline ends. The CDR3 is CASSPRGKGQTQYF. DNA for the CDR3: TGTGCCAGCAGTCCTAGAGGGAAGGGCCAGACCCAGTACTTC.

This clone is a singleton in its sample. V gene TRBV12-5 combines with J gene TRBJ2-1; 8 bases are shared with TRBD1. The ends lost 1 base at V and 9 bases at J; junction bases unmatched: 5. Germline V gene lookup returns CDR1 LGHNT and CDR2 FRNRAP. The length of the CDR3 is 14 residues. The CDR3 nucleotides read TGTGCTAGTGGTTTGGGCGCCACAGGGGGTGAGCAGTTCTTC. This translates into CASGLGATGGEQFF.

The chain links TRBV19 to TRBJ2-7, with no clear D. The CDR3 has 15 residues. Germline lookup yields CDR1 LNHDA and CDR2 SQIVND (reference sequence). V was pared by 4 bases and J by 0 bases, with 13 bases between. In nucleotides, the CDR3 is TGTGCCAGTAGTAAAAACCCACGGAGCTCCTACGAGCAGTACTTC. Translating it yields CASSKNPRSSYEQYF.

The chain links TRBV2 to TRBJ1-6, with D possibly being TRBD1 (6 bases). Trimming shortened V by 4 bases and J by 7 bases, and 17 bases separated the two germline ends. Germline values: CDR1 SNHLY, CDR2 FYNNEI. The CDR3 spans 16 residues. The chain's CDR3 is CASSVEGGTTNSPLHF. In DNA form, the CDR3 reads TGTGCCAGCAGTGTCGAGGGGGGGACAACAAATTCACCCCTCCACTTT.

V gene TRBV15 combines with J gene TRBJ2-5; TRBD2 is a possible D gene (6 bases). Germline assignment: CDR1 LNHNV and CDR2 YYDKDF (reference sequence). Trimming pared 3 bases from V and 5 bases from J, leaving 10 bases between. The CDR3 is 13 amino acids. The CDR3 sequence is CATSSTSRETQYF. The DNA of the CDR3 is TGTGCCACCAGCAGCACTAGCCGGGAGACCCAGTACTTC.

V is TRBV7-9 and J is TRBJ1-2, with 10 bases identical to TRBD1. V lost 5 bases and J lost 4; bases outside the gene matches: 10. CDR3 length: 16 amino acids. Germline V CDR1 and CDR2: SEHNR, FQNEAQ (reference sequence). As DNA, the CDR3 is TGTGCCAGCAGCCTCGGACAGGGGGGTTCGGGCTATGGCTACACCTTC. It encodes CASSLGQGGSGYGYTF.

The V gene is TRBV6-1, the J gene TRBJ2-3, with D unclear. Germline CDR1 is MNHNS and CDR2 is SASEGT. The germline V and J ends were trimmed by 9 bases and 3 bases, with 4 bases remaining between them. This CDR3 has 10 amino acids. CDR3 in amino acids: CASLTDTQYF. CDR3 coding DNA: TGTGCCAGTTTAACAGATACGCAGTATTTT.

This chain joins TRBV7-2 and TRBJ2-5; D unresolved. The closer fit of TRBJ2-7 to the DNA end suggests the J call may be wrong. There are 15 residues in the CDR3. Per the germline V gene, CDR1 is SGHTA and CDR2 is FQGNSA. The CDR3 loop reads CASSLSNREPYEQYF. The CDR3 DNA follows: TGTGCCAGCAGCTTATCTAATAGAGAGCCCTACGAGCAGTACTTC.

The gene calls are TRBV4-1 and TRBJ2-2; 8 nucleotides agree with TRBD2. Germline V gives CDR1 MGHRA, CDR2 YSYEKL. V lost 1 base, J lost 5 bases, and 12 bases stayed unmatched. This CDR3 is 18 amino acids long. The CDR3 DNA reads TGCGCCAGCAGCCAAGGCCCACCGGGACTAGTGAGTACCGGGGAGCTGTTTTTT. The encoded protein is CASSQGPPGLVSTGELFF.

The genes are TRBV25-1 and TRBJ2-7, with D maybe TRBD1 (5 bases). CDR1 is MGHDK, CDR2 SYGVNS, per germline. V lost 3 bases to trimming and J lost 3 bases, with 18 bases between them. The CDR3 extends over 16 amino acids. The CDR3 nucleotides read TGTGCCAGCAGTGACTCAGCGCGACAGAAAAACTACGAGCAGTACTTC. This translates into CASSDSARQKNYEQYF.

The chain couples TRBV30 to TRBJ1-1; weak D call: TRBD1 (5 bases). This CDR3 has 13 amino acids. Trimming removed 0 bases at V and 5 bases at J, with 10 bases between. CDR1 and CDR2 from the germline V gene are GTSNPN and SVGIG (reference sequence). The DNA of the CDR3 is TGTGCCTGGAGTGTGCAGGGTAAAACTGAAGCTTTCTTT. The encoded protein is CAWSVQGKTEAFF.

The CDR3 nucleotides read TGTGCCAGCGGCCGGGACTACGAGCAGTACTTC. It specifies CASGRDYEQYF. The chain joins TRBV2 to TRBJ2-7; tentative D call: TRBD2 (5 bases). Looked up from germline, CDR1 is SNHLY and CDR2 is FYNNEI. The CDR3 extends over 11 amino acids. The germline V and J ends were trimmed by 8 bases and 3 bases, with 8 bases remaining between them. Together with reference TRBV2 and TRBJ2-7, the CDR3 gives the full variable domain: EPEVTQTPSHQVTQMGQEVILRCVPISNHLYFYWYRQILGQKVEFLVSFYNNEISEKSEIFDDQFSVERPDGSNFTLKIRSTKLEDSAMYFCASGRDYEQYFGPGTRLTVT.

V is TRBV29-1 and J is TRBJ1-1; D is unclear. Trimming pared 7 bases from V and 3 bases from J, leaving 12 bases between. There are 12 residues in the CDR3. Looked up from germline, CDR1 is SQVTM and CDR2 is ANQGSEA. The CDR3 protein is CSGRLADTEAFF. The CDR3 DNA sequence: TGCAGCGGCCGTTTGGCGGACACTGAAGCTTTCTTT.

To note about this clone: The junction differs from germline at one of its ends, possibly a read error. This sequence joins TRBV7-9 and TRBJ2-4; TRBD1 matches at 8 bases. This CDR3 contains 14 residues. Germline V gene sequence: CDR1 SEHNR, CDR2 FQNEAQ (reference sequence). The CDR3 here is CASSPWTGQNSQYF. The CDR3 DNA reads as TGTGCCAGCAGCCCTTGGACAGGGCAAAACAGTCAGTACTTC.

To note about this clone: Distinct nucleotide sequences in the sample also encode this CDR3. The CDR3 sequence is CASSDRGPTDTQYF. The CDR3 DNA follows: TGTGCCAGCAGTGACAGGGGGCCTACAGATACGCAGTATTTT. The V and J genes are TRBV6-1 and TRBJ2-3; 8 bases align to TRBD1. The CDR3 is 14 amino acids. V shed 3 bases, J shed 3 bases, and the junction held 2 bases outside the gene matches. Germline CDR1 is MNHNS and CDR2 is SASEGT.

This chain joins TRBV14 and TRBJ2-3, with 8 bases aligning to TRBD1. The germline V gene encodes CDR1 SGHDN and CDR2 FVKESK. This CDR3 contains 15 residues. V lost 4 bases to trimming and J lost 4 bases; unmatched junction nucleotides: 7. The DNA for the CDR3 is TGTGCCAGCAGCCTGGGACAGGTTGAGGCAGATACGCAGTATTTT. Its protein is CASSLGQVEADTQYF.

The count of this clone is one. The chain combines TRBV4-2 with TRBJ2-1; 11 bases align to TRBD2. Germline assignment: CDR1 LGHNA and CDR2 YNFKEQ. The J segment lost 5 bases and the V segment lost 0 bases, leaving 3 bases of the junction unmatched. The CDR3 consists of 16 residues. CDR3 sequence (DNA): TGTGCCAGCAGCCAAGAGCCTAGCGGGGGGCACAATGAGCAGTTCTTC. It yields the protein CASSQEPSGGHNEQFF.

V and J are TRBV5-6 and TRBJ2-3; 8 bases map to TRBD1. CDR1 SGHDT and CDR2 YYEEEE come from the germline V gene. Trimming cost V 2 bases and J 5 bases; bases outside gene matches: 4. The CDR3 spans 14 residues. As DNA, the CDR3 is TGTGCCAGCAGCTTAGACAGGGGTAGAGATACGCAGTATTTT. It yields the protein CASSLDRGRDTQYF. The full variable domain, completed using reference TRBV5-6 and TRBJ2-3, is DAGVTQSPTHLIKTRGQQVTLRCSPKSGHDTVSWYQQALGQGPQFIFQYYEEEERQRGNFPDRFSGHQFPNYSSELNVNALLLGDSALYLCASSLDRGRDTQYFGPGTRLTVL.

The V gene is TRBV15, the J gene TRBJ2-7; D unclear. Germline V gene sequence: CDR1 LNHNV, CDR2 YYDKDF (reference sequence). V lost 3 bases and J 0 bases, leaving 15 bases between the germline ends. The CDR3 consists of 16 residues. CDR3 DNA sequence: TGTGCCACCAGCAGCGTTGACACGTCCAGCTCCTACGAGCAGTACTTC. Protein product: CATSSVDTSSSYEQYF.

The rearrangement uses TRBV4-3 and TRBJ2-4, with unresolved D. The CDR3 is 13 amino acids. Germline CDR1 is LGHNA and CDR2 is YSLEER. V lost 0 bases to trimming and J lost 4 bases, with 4 bases between them. The CDR3 here is CASSQDQKNIQYF. For the CDR3, the DNA is TGCGCCAGCAGCCAAGACCAGAAAAACATTCAGTACTTC.